The 23 T cell receptor beta chains given below trace back to one sample, sequenced in a study of STAT5B mutations in CD4+ large granular lymphocyte leukemia. Repertoires were generated with immunoSEQ multiplex PCR, while TCRdb's copy carries only in-frame clones and drops some. The table has about 32,000 clones, roughly two thirds seen once. The specimen sequenced was CD4+ T cells from blood buffy coats. The receptors derive from a human donor in good health.

The rearrangement uses TRBV11-3 and TRBJ2-5; either TRBD1 or TRBD2 may fit D (7 bases each). The CDR3 consists of 15 residues. CDR1 SGHNT and CDR2 YENEEA come from the germline V gene. Trimming removed 3 bases at V and 5 bases at J, with 16 bases between. The CDR3 here is CASSFAGGEFETQYF. The CDR3 DNA reads TGTGCCAGCAGCTTCGCAGGGGGGGAATTCGAGACCCAGTACTTC.

The J gene is TRBJ2-7, the V gene TRBV28; a weak D match, TRBD1 (6 bases). Between the trimmed V and J ends, which lost 6 bases and 6 bases, there was a span of 21 bases. The CDR3 has 15 amino acids. Germline-derived CDR1 and CDR2 are MDHEN and SYDVKM. CDR3: CASRVTGSSVGEQYF. CDR3 nucleotide sequence: TGTGCCAGCAGAGTTACAGGGTCGTCGGTGGGCGAGCAGTACTTC.

The rearrangement links TRBV21-1 to TRBJ1-6. TRBV21-1 has pseudogene status. The CDR3 has 14 amino acids. The CDR3 DNA is TGTGCCAGCAGCAAAGCCGGGGAGAATTCACCCCTCCACTTT. The encoded protein is CASSKAGENSPLHF.

The V and J genes are TRBV9 and TRBJ2-1; tentatively, D is TRBD1 or TRBD2 (6 bases each). Germline V gene lookup returns CDR1 SGDLS and CDR2 YYNGEE. Between the trimmed V and J ends, which lost 4 bases and 7 bases, there was a span of 18 bases. The length of the CDR3 is 15 residues. CDR3 nucleotide sequence: TGTGCCAGCAGCCCTGCCTGGGGGGCCAGTAATGAGCAGTTCTTC. This gives the protein CASSPAWGASNEQFF.

This chain links TRBV25-1 with TRBJ2-7; the D is unclear. The V and J ends lost 4 bases and 2 bases respectively, with 15 bases between them. This CDR3 contains 15 residues. Germline V gene lookup returns CDR1 MGHDK and CDR2 SYGVNS. The CDR3 protein is CASSVPPDPPYEQYF. The CDR3 region has the DNA TGTGCCAGCAGTGTCCCCCCCGACCCCCCCTACGAGCAGTACTTC.

The chain links TRBV5-4 to TRBJ1-3; 7 bases match TRBD1. Germline CDR1 and CDR2: SGHNT and YYREEE (reference sequence). V trimming: 4 bases; J trimming: 2 bases; junction bases outside the gene matches: 0. The CDR3 sequence is 13 residues long. The DNA for the CDR3 is TGTGCCAGCAGCCAGGGGGCTGGAAACACCATATATTTT. It is translated as CASSQGAGNTIYF.

This clone appeared a few times. This chain connects TRBV12-5 to TRBJ1-5; D is unresolved. V lost 1 base, J lost 9 bases, and 7 bases lay in between. Germline CDR1 is LGHNT and CDR2 is FRNRAP. The CDR3 runs to 12 residues. The DNA of the CDR3 is TGTGCTAGTGGTTTGGCCCAAGGGCCCCAGCATTTT. Translation: CASGLAQGPQHF.

The V gene is TRBV18, the J gene TRBJ1-1; 7 positions match TRBD1. Per germline, CDR1 KGHSH and CDR2 LQKENI. V was clipped by 3 bases and J by 1 base; unmatched bases: 2. The CDR3 is made up of 14 amino acids. CDR3 coding DNA: TGTGCCAGCTCACCGGACAGGCCGAACACTGAAGCTTTCTTT. As protein: CASSPDRPNTEAFF.

The CDR3 protein is CASSPGTLSNQPQHF. CDR3 DNA: TGTGCCAGCAGCCCCGGGACACTTAGCAATCAGCCCCAGCATTTT. The rearrangement uses TRBV6-1 and TRBJ1-5; a weak D match, TRBD1 (6 bases). CDR1 and CDR2 (germline): MNHNS, SASEGT. Trimming removed 6 bases at V and 0 bases at J, with 12 bases between. The CDR3 consists of 15 residues.

The chain joins TRBV5-1 to TRBJ2-5; D uncertain. The germline V gene has CDR1 SGHRS and CDR2 YFSETQ. The V end lost 4 bases, the J end lost 0 bases, and 4 bases lay between the germline ends. The CDR3 consists of 12 residues. CDR3 DNA: TGCGCCAGCAGCCCCTACCAAGAGACCCAGTACTTC. It yields the protein CASSPYQETQYF.

This clone appeared a single time. The gene calls are TRBV19 and TRBJ1-4, with D tentatively TRBD1 (5 bases). This CDR3 is built from 14 residues. With 3 bases removed from V and 3 bases from J, the gap between germline ends came to 8 bases. Germline values: CDR1 LNHDA, CDR2 SQIVND (reference sequence). CDR3 in DNA: TGTGCCAGTAGTATCCAGGGCCCTAATGAAAAACTGTTTTTT. Translation gives CASSIQGPNEKLFF.

This clone was seen just once. This chain connects TRBV5-1 to TRBJ2-2; D uncertain. The CDR3 is made up of 11 amino acids. In germline, CDR1 is SGHRS, CDR2 YFSETQ. Trimming removed 4 bases from V and 8 bases from J, with 6 bases in between. CDR3 DNA sequence: TGCGCCAGCAGCCTCCTGGGGGAGCTGTTTTTT. This translates into CASSLLGELFF.

This chain connects TRBV4-1 to TRBJ2-5, with a weak D call TRBD2 (5 bases). V was clipped by 1 base and J by 5 bases, with 17 bases between them. The CDR3 extends over 16 amino acids. Germline CDR1 MGHRA, CDR2 YSYEKL. Written as DNA, the CDR3 is TGCGCCAGCAGCCAAGGTAGCCTGGACTCCGGGGAGACCCAGTACTTC. Amino acids: CASSQGSLDSGETQYF.

The J gene is TRBJ1-2, the V gene TRBV6-1, with 7 bases fitting TRBD1. Germline V gene sequence: CDR1 MNHNS, CDR2 SASEGT. This CDR3 is built from 14 residues. With 5 bases clipped from V and 6 bases from J, the junction kept 9 bases outside the gene matches. The CDR3 loop reads CASSPVAGTDGYTF. DNA of the CDR3: TGTGCCAGCAGTCCGGTAGCTGGGACAGATGGCTACACCTTC.

The chain links TRBV5-1 to TRBJ2-3; TRBD2 agrees at 13 bases. CDR3 length equals 17 residues. Losses at the gene ends were 6 bases for V and 2 bases for J; bases not matched to a gene: 9. The V gene's germline CDR1 is SGHRS and CDR2 YFSETQ. The CDR3 here is CASNRQLAGGFTDTQYF. The CDR3 DNA reads TGCGCCAGCAACCGCCAACTAGCGGGGGGGTTCACAGATACGCAGTATTTT.

This clone has more than one count but fewer than ten. The rearrangement links TRBV6-1 to TRBJ1-5; no reliable D call. V gave up 2 bases and J gave up 4 bases, with 12 bases separating them. This CDR3 has 15 amino acids. Germline CDR1 reads MNHNS; CDR2 reads SASEGT. The CDR3 DNA reads as TGTGCCAGCAGTGAATCCGGGCACCAGAATCAGCCCCAGCATTTT. Amino acid sequence: CASSESGHQNQPQHF.

The chain uses TRBV7-9 and TRBJ2-7, with D hard to call. The CDR3 loop spans 12 amino acids. Germline CDR1 and CDR2: SEHNR and FQNEAQ (reference sequence). V lost 1 base and J lost 4, with 5 bases in between. CDR3 amino acids: CASSLGEYEQYF. DNA for the CDR3: TGTGCCAGCAGCTTAGGAGAGTACGAGCAGTACTTC.

This chain connects TRBV9 to TRBJ2-1, with TRBD2 identical over 12 bases. The CDR3 runs 17 residues. Germline CDR1 is SGDLS and CDR2 is YYNGEE. V shed 3 bases, J shed 0 bases, and the junction held 4 bases outside the gene matches. CDR3 DNA: TGTGCCAGCAGCGCAGCTAGCGGGGGGGCCTCCTACAATGAGCAGTTCTTC. Residues: CASSAASGGASYNEQFF.

This clone turned up a few times. The rearrangement links TRBV30 to TRBJ1-6; D is possibly TRBD1 (6 bases). Germline loops: CDR1 GTSNPN, CDR2 SVGIG (reference sequence). Trimming pared 5 bases from V and 10 bases from J, leaving 18 bases between. This CDR3 has 14 amino acids. The DNA for the CDR3 is TGTGCCTGGTCCGGGACCGGGGGCGGCTCACCCCTCCACTTT. The encoded protein is CAWSGTGGGSPLHF.

The chain recombines TRBV4-2 with TRBJ2-1, with D perhaps matching TRBD1 (6 bases). Germline V gene data show CDR1 as LGHNA and CDR2 as YNFKEQ. V gave up 3 bases and J gave up 0 bases, with 12 bases separating them. The CDR3 totals 16 residues. CDR3 bases: TGTGCCAGCAGCCAGGCCGGGACATCCTCCTACAATGAGCAGTTCTTC. Encoded protein: CASSQAGTSSYNEQFF.

The sample holds a few counts of this clone. An end of the junction does not agree with germline; a read error may underlie this. DNA of the CDR3: TGTGCCTGGATCATCATATCAAAAGTGATCTTC. It yields the protein CAWIIISKVIF. This chain links TRBV30 with TRBJ2-1; D is undetermined. The CDR3 sequence is 11 residues long. Germline-derived CDR1 and CDR2 are GTSNPN and SVGIG (reference sequence).

This clone was recorded a few times. This chain joins TRBV2 and TRBJ1-6; the D gene is possibly TRBD1 (5 bases). Trimming took 8 bases from V and 6 from J, leaving 11 bases between them. CDR1 is SNHLY and CDR2 is FYNNEI in the germline V gene. The CDR3 length is 13 residues. CDR3 protein: CASGAGINSPLHF. The CDR3 DNA follows: TGTGCCAGCGGGGCAGGGATTAATTCACCCCTCCACTTT.

The chain links TRBV7-2 to TRBJ2-1, with D perhaps TRBD2 (5 bases). The CDR3 consists of 19 residues. The V end lost 1 base, the J end lost 0 bases, and 19 bases lay between the germline ends. Germline CDR1 and CDR2: SGHTA and FQGNSA. CDR3 nucleotide sequence: TGTGCCAGCAGCTTAGACCGACCGACCCGTGGGAGCTCCTACAATGAGCAGTTCTTC. This encodes CASSLDRPTRGSSYNEQFF.